This T cell receptor beta chain was identified in a study of T cell repertoires in cytomegalovirus infection (dated by TCRdb to about 2019). Broadly, across the study: Donor HLA type was relevant to the analysis, because carriage of CMV infection together with the matching HLA type was indicated by public TCR beta signatures.

Taken from the germline V gene, the CDR1 and CDR2 loops are SGHVS and FQNEAQ. Its CDR3 holds 15 amino acids, cysteine through phenylalanine. The entry retains the CDR3 DNA only, 45 bases that are in frame from base 1. Trimmed from V: 2 bases; trimmed from J: 8 bases; junction bases lacking a gene match: 10. Points on this clonotype: The clone's antigen remains unknown. Per-base quality was not reported, and no clone a single base away is much larger than it.

Sequencing instrument: Illumina HiSeq 1500. The public reads were reprocessed in TCRdb via fastp at Q25 and MiXCR, keeping in-frame beta chains. One record per CDR3 amino acid sequence lists the most common genes and DNA. The sample has approximately 320,000 distinct CDR3 sequences on record, 9% to 9.5% of them singletons. Of the sample, about 3.9% falls within the top ten clones. Study-wide findings and limitations: In both this cohort and an independent roughly 400-donor cohort, the cumulative frequency of public TCR beta family members distinguished carriers of CMV infection plus the relevant HLA type. The ex vivo response was dominated by HLA-C-restricted CMV-specific TCR beta clonotypes, which also provided the single most frequent clonotype in two of eight donors.

The chain employs TRBV7-8 and TRBJ1-2, with TRBD1 matching 8 junction bases. The TCR originated in a human donor in good health (CMV status not recorded). Some clones in this sample may be carry-over from other donors' samples. Material: PBMCs. The sequenced DNA: TGTGCCAGCAGCTTAACTTTGCAGGGGGCGAAGGGCTACACCTTC. This is translated as CASSLTLQGAKGYTF.